The present T cell receptor beta chain was sequenced within a study of T cells in Graves' hyperthyroidism and ophthalmopathy. For the study at large: Peripheral blood was drawn at first diagnosis, prior to all treatment.

The length of the CDR3 is 14 residues. V lost 4 bases to trimming and J lost 6 bases, with 16 bases between them. Germline V CDR1 and CDR2: MGHRA, YSYEKL. Over 18 months, lack of ophthalmopathy progression marked Graves' hyperthyroidism as stable. Criteria for exclusion of patients were uncontrolled infection, other autoimmune disease, pregnancy or lactation. This clonotype turned up a few times. Template material for amplifying TCR beta CDR3 regions consisted of RNA transcripts. Using the HTBI primer set, a first-round RT-PCR was run on the TCR CDR3. TCRdb passed the multiplex PCR reads through MiXCR, listing each CDR3 protein once. This sample has around 580,000 distinct CDR3 sequences; 16% occur once, and the top ten carry approximately 20%.

The material sequenced was blood. J is TRBJ2-7 and V is TRBV4-1; D might be TRBD2 (6 bases). This clonotype was sampled from a woman aged 18-30 years with Graves' hyperthyroidism. The CDR3 protein is CASSLSGSLSEQYF. The CDR3 bases are TGCGCCAGCAGCCTTAGCGGATCACTCTCCGAGCAGTACTTC.